This is a list of T cell receptor beta chains from one sample in a study of identical twins. TCRdb reprocessed the 5' RACE reads via MiXCR and lists one record per CDR3 protein. The profile covers approximately 500,000 distinct CDR3 sequences, with roughly 24% appearing a single time and roughly 2.8% taken by the ten largest. These data were likewise used in another study, on T cells expressing NK-cell markers.

Sequencing was carried out using CD4+ T cells sorted from blood. The receptor set was obtained from a woman between 18 and 29 years old in good health. CDR3s include the opening cysteine and the closing phenylalanine or tryptophan.

J | length | V | CDR3
TRBJ2-7 | 14 | TRBV5-1 | CASSLVGFEAEQYF
TRBJ2-1 | 17 | TRBV7-2 | CASSPMGQNRPPETSVF
TRBJ2-5 | 12 | TRBV20-1 | CSGSRYQETQYF
TRBJ2-5 | 13 | TRBV6-1 | CASRRTIQETQYF
TRBJ2-3 | 17 | TRBV9 | CASSGGLAGYSTDTQYF
TRBJ2-3 | 14 | TRBV20-1 | CSARKMGSTDTQYF
TRBJ2-3 | 14 | TRBV6-1 | CASRRQGYTDTQYF
TRBJ2-1 | 14 | TRBV7-2 | CASSLRDQYNEQFF
TRBJ2-1 | 15 | TRBV7-3 | CASSPGRGPYNEQFF
TRBJ2-5 | 15 | TRBV7-8 | CASKTFGRAEETQYF
TRBJ2-3 | 15 | TRBV20-1 | CSSGGLESSTDTQYF
TRBJ2-7 | 15 | TRBV24-1 | CATSDLQRLGNEQYF
TRBJ2-1 | 14 | TRBV21-1 | CASSKVSGVNEQFF
TRBJ2-5 | 16 | TRBV12-3/TRBV12-4 | CASSFRRSGGGETQYF
TRBJ2-1 | 17 | TRBV5-1 | CASSPGTSAQIYNEQFF
TRBJ2-3 | 15 | TRBV7-8 | CASSLGTSSRDTQYF
TRBJ1-2 | 17 | TRBV15 | CATSRDGDRGRLVGYTF
TRBJ2-6 | 15 | TRBV12-3/TRBV12-4 | CASSFSGSGANVLTF
TRBJ1-1 | 13 | TRBV20-1 | CSARVRVDTEAFF
TRBJ2-2 | 17 | TRBV4-3 | CASSQGAPGLNTGELFF
TRBJ2-7 | 14 | TRBV5-1 | CASRARTSSYEQYF
TRBJ1-1 | 12 | TRBV7-9 | CASTNGHTEAFF
TRBJ1-1 | 13 | TRBV5-1 | CASRITGNTEAFF
TRBJ2-1 | 16 | TRBV20-1 | CSARTLQGTSYNEQFF
TRBJ2-7 | 13 | TRBV12-3/TRBV12-4 | CATASGGTYEQYF
TRBJ2-3 | 14 | TRBV20-1 | CSARVPRSADTQYF
TRBJ1-1 | 12 | TRBV5-6 | CASSLFTGEAFF
TRBJ2-1 | 15 | TRBV12-3/TRBV12-4 | CASTLRLLDPNEQFF
TRBJ2-5 | 15 | TRBV27 | CASSPTSGVWETQYF
TRBJ1-2 | 11 | TRBV12-3/TRBV12-4 | CASSLWVDYTF
TRBJ1-2 | 13 | TRBV12-3/TRBV12-4 | CASSLRGSPRSTF
TRBJ2-7 | 15 | TRBV9 | CASSVEAGQLYEQYF
TRBJ2-7 | 13 | TRBV20-1 | CSAATGGTYEQYF
TRBJ2-2 | 16 | TRBV10-3 | CAISEGPPRNTGELFF
TRBJ1-2 | 14 | TRBV2 | CASGGGHFNYGYTF
TRBJ2-1 | 18 | TRBV11-1 | CASSLGTGTLAYRNEQFF
TRBJ2-5 | 15 | TRBV3-1 | CASSRAGGAQETQYF
TRBJ2-1 | 13 | TRBV11-1 | CASSRFRGHEQFF
TRBJ1-1 | 12 | TRBV29-1 | CSAAVLNTEAFF
TRBJ2-3 | 15 | TRBV20-1 | CSARSPESGGDTQYF
TRBJ1-1 | 13 | TRBV27 | CASSLSNGLEAFF
TRBJ2-1 | 16 | TRBV7-4 | CASRSGKQDSYNEQFF
TRBJ2-1 | 13 | TRBV15 | CATSRVVSNEQFF
TRBJ2-1 | 16 | TRBV7-9 | CASSPWASGGHNEQFF
TRBJ2-5 | 18 | TRBV11-2 | CASSSLQRLAGSGGTQYF
TRBJ2-2 | 15 | TRBV12-3/TRBV12-4 | CASKGRETKSGELFF
TRBJ2-3 | 13 | TRBV19 | CAIGVWGADTQYF
TRBJ2-3 | 16 | TRBV5-1 | CASSLGQGIRSDTQYF
TRBJ2-7 | 14 | TRBV20-1 | CSARVGGSSYEQYF
TRBJ2-1 | 14 | TRBV25-1 | CASSWTSGSNEQFF
TRBJ2-1 | 12 | TRBV2 | CASRAESAEQFF
TRBJ2-5 | 13 | TRBV20-1 | CSARVAAQETQYF
TRBJ2-2 | 13 | TRBV12-3/TRBV12-4 | CASSPRLAGELFF